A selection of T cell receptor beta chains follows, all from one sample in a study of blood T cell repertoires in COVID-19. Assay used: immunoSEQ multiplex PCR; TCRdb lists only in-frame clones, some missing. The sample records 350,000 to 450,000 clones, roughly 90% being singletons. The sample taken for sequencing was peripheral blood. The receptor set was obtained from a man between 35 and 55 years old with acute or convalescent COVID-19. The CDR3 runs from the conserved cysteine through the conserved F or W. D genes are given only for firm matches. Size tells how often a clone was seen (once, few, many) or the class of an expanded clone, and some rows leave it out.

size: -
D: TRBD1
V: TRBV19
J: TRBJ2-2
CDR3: CASRTPGGYTGELFF
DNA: TGTGCCAGTAGGACACCAGGGGGTTACACCGGGGAGCTGTTTTTT

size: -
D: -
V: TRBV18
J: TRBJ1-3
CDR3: CASSPPLAQTPGIYF
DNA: TGTGCCAGCTCACCACCGCTAGCACAGACCCCGGGGATATATTTT

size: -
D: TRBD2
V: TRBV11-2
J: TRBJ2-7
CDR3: CASRPGTSGTGPLSYEQYF
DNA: TGTGCCAGCAGACCCGGGACTAGCGGGACCGGCCCCCTTTCCTACGAGCAGTACTTC

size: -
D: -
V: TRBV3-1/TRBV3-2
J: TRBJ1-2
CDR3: CASSRAGAYGYTF
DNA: TGTGCCAGCAGCCGGGCAGGGGCTTATGGCTACACCTTC

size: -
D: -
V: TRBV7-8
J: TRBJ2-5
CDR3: CASSFGLLQGGETQYF
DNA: TGTGCCAGCAGCTTCGGGCTCCTCCAGGGTGGGGAGACCCAGTACTTC

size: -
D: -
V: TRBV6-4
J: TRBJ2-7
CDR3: CASTAGTINSYEQYF
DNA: TGTGCCAGCACTGCCGGGACAATAAACTCCTACGAGCAGTACTTC

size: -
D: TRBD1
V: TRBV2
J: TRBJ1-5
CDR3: CASRTGGTSQPQHF
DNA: TGTGCCAGCAGGACAGGGGGCACAAGTCAGCCCCAGCATTTT

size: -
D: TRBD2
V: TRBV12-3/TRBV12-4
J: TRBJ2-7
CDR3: CASTIGGGNEQYF
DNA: TGTGCCAGCACTATCGGGGGGGGTAACGAGCAGTACTTC

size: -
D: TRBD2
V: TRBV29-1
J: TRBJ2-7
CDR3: CSVAGIAGGDEQYF
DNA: TGCAGCGTCGCGGGTATAGCGGGGGGGGACGAGCAGTACTTC

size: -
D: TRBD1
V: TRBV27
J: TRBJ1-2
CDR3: CASSLGGQGVSFYGYTF
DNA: TGTGCCAGCAGTTTAGGGGGACAGGGAGTTTCGTTCTATGGCTACACCTTC

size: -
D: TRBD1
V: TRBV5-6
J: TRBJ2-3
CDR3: CASSLLGTGGTDTQYF
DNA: TGTGCCAGCAGCTTGCTCGGGACAGGGGGCACAGATACGCAGTATTTT

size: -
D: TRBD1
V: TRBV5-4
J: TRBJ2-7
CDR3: CASSRTGLDEQYF
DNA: TGTGCCAGCAGCAGGACAGGATTGGACGAGCAGTACTTC

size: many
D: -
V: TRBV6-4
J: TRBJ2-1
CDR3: CASSDSERDEQFF
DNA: TGTGCCAGCAGTGACTCAGAGCGGGATGAGCAGTTCTTC

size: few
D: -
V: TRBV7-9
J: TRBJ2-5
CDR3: CASTPMGGLGTQYF
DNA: TGTGCCAGCACCCCAATGGGGGGGCTGGGGACCCAGTACTTC

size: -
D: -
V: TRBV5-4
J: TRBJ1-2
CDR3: CASSPRPVGEVYGYTF
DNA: TGTGCCAGCAGCCCGCGCCCTGTTGGTGAGGTCTATGGCTACACCTTC

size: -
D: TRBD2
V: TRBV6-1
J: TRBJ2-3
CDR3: CASSDTSGTDTQYF
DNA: TGTGCCAGCAGTGATACTAGCGGTACAGATACGCAGTATTTT

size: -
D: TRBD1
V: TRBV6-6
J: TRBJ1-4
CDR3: CASSYGTGGEKLFF
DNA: TGTGCCAGCAGTTACGGGACAGGAGGCGAAAAACTGTTTTTT

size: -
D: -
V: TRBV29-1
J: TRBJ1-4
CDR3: CSVVSSGIRGEKLFF
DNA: TGCAGCGTTGTTTCCAGCGGGATTAGGGGGGAAAAACTGTTTTTT

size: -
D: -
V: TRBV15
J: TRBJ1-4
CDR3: CATSRDRGITNEKLFF
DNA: TGTGCCACCAGCAGAGATCGGGGTATTACTAATGAAAAACTGTTTTTT

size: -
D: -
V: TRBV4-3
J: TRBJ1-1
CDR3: CASSQGTRNTEAFF
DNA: TGCGCCAGCAGCCAAGGTACTCGGAACACTGAAGCTTTCTTT